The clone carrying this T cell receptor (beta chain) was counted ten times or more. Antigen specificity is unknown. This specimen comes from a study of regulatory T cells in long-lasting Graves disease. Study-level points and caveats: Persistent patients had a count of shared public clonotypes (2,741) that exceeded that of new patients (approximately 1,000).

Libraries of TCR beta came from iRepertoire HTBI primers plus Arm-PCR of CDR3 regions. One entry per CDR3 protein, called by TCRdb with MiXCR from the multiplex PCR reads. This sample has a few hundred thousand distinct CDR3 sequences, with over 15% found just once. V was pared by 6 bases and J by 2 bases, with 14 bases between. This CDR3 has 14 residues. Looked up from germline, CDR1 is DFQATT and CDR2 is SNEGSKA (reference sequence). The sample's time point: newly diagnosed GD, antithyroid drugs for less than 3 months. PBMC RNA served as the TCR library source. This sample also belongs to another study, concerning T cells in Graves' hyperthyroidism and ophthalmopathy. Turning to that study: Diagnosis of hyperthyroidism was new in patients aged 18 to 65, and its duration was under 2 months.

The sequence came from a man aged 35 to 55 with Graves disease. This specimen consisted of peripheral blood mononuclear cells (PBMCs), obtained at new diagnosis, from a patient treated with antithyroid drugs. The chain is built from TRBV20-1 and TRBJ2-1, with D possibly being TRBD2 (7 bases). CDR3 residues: CSARRGATYNEQFF. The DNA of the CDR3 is TGCAGTGCCCGCCGGGGGGCGACCTACAATGAGCAGTTCTTC.